This note documents a single TCR beta chain sequence. Libraries were prepared by immunoSEQ multiplex PCR; TCRdb keeps only in-frame clonotypes and omits some of them. The profile shows about 94,000 clones, roughly 89% of them singletons. The germline V gene has CDR1 MGHRA and CDR2 YSYEKL. The CDR3 runs to 14 residues. The ends were cut back, 3 bases at V and 1 base at J, with 8 bases in the middle. This sample stems from a study of PD-1 blockade in classical Hodgkin lymphoma. The patients all showed relapse after autologous stem cell transplantation, while their brentuximab vedotin exposure varied. Classifying best responses yielded complete response, partial response or progressive disease.

This specimen was peripheral blood mononuclear cells (PBMCs), taken before the second cycle of nivolumab. This TCR was recovered from a human donor with classical Hodgkin lymphoma. This rearrangement joins TRBV4-1 to TRBJ2-3, with unresolved D. The CDR3 loop reads CASSHPWGTDTQYF. CDR3 DNA: TGCGCCAGCAGCCACCCCTGGGGCACAGATACGCAGTATTTT.